A single T cell receptor beta chain is shown here with its context. Terminally differentiated effector memory CD45RA+ cells were excluded from the naive CD8 cells, which were CD45RO-negative and positively selected for CCR7. Within Nashville, Tennessee resided all donors, each a Caucasian adult. The data are from a study of shared clonotypes between healthy human individuals. The assay was immunoSEQ multiplex PCR, and TCRdb's table has in-frame clones only and misses some. This table has around 2,000,000 clones, roughly 91% appearing once. Looked up from germline, CDR1 is MNHEY and CDR2 is SMNVEV (reference sequence). The CDR3 length is 15 residues. V was shortened by 8 bases and J by 0 bases, with 17 bases between the two germline ends.

The genes are TRBV27 and TRBJ2-7; D perhaps matches TRBD1 (6 bases). Sequences were obtained from naive CD8+ T cells from PBMCs. The sequence derives from a man younger than 30 in good health. Some clones in this sample may be carry-over from other donors' samples. CDR3 region: CASGNHRDNSYEQYF. The CDR3, as DNA: TGTGCCAGCGGAAACCACCGGGACAACTCCTACGAGCAGTACTTC.